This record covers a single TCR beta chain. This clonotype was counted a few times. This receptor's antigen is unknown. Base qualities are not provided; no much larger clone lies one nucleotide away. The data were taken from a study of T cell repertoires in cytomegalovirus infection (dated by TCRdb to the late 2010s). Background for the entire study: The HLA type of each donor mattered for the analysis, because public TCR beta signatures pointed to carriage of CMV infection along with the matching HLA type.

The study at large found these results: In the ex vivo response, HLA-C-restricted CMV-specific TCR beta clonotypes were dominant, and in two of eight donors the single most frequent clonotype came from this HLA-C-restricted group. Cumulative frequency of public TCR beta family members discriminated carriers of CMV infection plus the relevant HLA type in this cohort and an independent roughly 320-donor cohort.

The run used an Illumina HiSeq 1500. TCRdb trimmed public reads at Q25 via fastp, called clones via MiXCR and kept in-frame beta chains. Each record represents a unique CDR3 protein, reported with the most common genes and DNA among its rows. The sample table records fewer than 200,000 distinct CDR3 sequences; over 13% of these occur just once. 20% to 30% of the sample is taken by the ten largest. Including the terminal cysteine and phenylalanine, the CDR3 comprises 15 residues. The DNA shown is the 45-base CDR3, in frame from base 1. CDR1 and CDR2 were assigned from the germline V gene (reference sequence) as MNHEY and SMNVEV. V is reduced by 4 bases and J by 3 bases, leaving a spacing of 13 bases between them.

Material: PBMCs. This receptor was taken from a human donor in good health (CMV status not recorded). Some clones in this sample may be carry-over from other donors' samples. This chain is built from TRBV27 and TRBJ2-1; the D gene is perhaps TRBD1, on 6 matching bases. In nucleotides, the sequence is TGTGCCAGCAGTTGGCAGGACAGCGGCTACAATGAGCAGTTCTTC. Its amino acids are CASSWQDSGYNEQFF.